These 28 T cell receptor beta chains share one sample of origin, sequenced in a study of regulatory T cells in long-lasting Graves disease (dated by TCRdb to about 2021). Library preparation employed multiplex PCR. The sequencer listed for this sample is Illumina HiSeq 4000. iRepertoire HTBI primers and Arm-PCR amplification of CDR3 regions were used to construct TCR beta libraries. Through fastp at Q25 and MiXCR, TCRdb rebuilt clones from the public reads, retaining in-frame beta chains. CDR3 protein sequences are deduplicated, and each keeps its most common genes and DNA. Across this sample there are about 560,000 distinct CDR3 sequences, with about 16% seen only once. The ten top clones hold around 12% of the sample. The time point tag for this specimen amounts to: newly diagnosed GD, antithyroid drugs for less than 3 months. RNA was extracted from PBMCs in TRIzol for both TCR sequencing and RNA sequencing.

These records were also assigned to another study, of T cells in Graves' hyperthyroidism and ophthalmopathy.

The source material was peripheral blood mononuclear cells (PBMCs), sampled at new diagnosis, from a patient treated with antithyroid drugs. The origin of the receptors is a man in his late teens or twenties with Graves disease. Donor details come from another sample of the same person, matched by shared clones.

Concerning this clonotype itself: This could be a read error, since a much larger clone is one nucleotide away. The chain links TRBV27 to TRBJ1-2, with D possibly matching TRBD1 (6 bases). CDR1 and CDR2 (germline): MNHEY, SMNVEV (reference sequence). The CDR3 runs to 16 residues. Trimming took off 5 bases at V and 8 bases at J, with 24 bases between the two ends. The CDR3 region is CASSPSGGADLDGYTF. CDR3 nucleotides: TGTGCCAGCAGTCCATCCGGGGGCGCCGATTTGGACGGCTACACCTTC.

This chain links TRBV11-3 with TRBJ2-1; 13 positions agree with TRBD2. V dropped 4 bases and J dropped 6; count of bases not matched to a gene: 9. This CDR3 has 17 residues. The germline V gene has CDR1 SGHNT and CDR2 YENEEA. DNA for the CDR3: TGTGCCAGCAGCTCGGGACTAGCGGGACCCTCGGGCAATGAGCAGTTCTTC. Protein sequence: CASSSGLAGPSGNEQFF.

This clonotype was observed at least ten times. V gene TRBV27 combines with J gene TRBJ2-7; perhaps TRBD1 as D (5 bases). The germline V gene has CDR1 MNHEY and CDR2 SMNVEV (reference sequence). CDR3 length equals 16 residues. Trimming left V 6 bases short and J 1 base short, with 19 bases between. The chain's CDR3 is CASRQVTRQESYEQYF. The CDR3 nucleotides read TGTGCCAGCAGACAGGTTACCCGTCAGGAATCCTACGAGCAGTACTTC.

This sequence joins TRBV4-1 and TRBJ2-3; 7 bases line up with TRBD2. CDR1 and CDR2 from the germline V gene are MGHRA and YSYEKL. There are 17 residues in the CDR3. The J segment lost 5 bases and the V segment lost 0 bases, leaving 11 bases of the junction unmatched. The CDR3 loop is CASSQDPPAGEVDTQYF. DNA for the CDR3: TGCGCCAGCAGCCAAGACCCCCCGGCGGGAGAGGTAGATACGCAGTATTTT.

In this sample, this clonotype turned up many times. J is TRBJ1-1 and V is TRBV30; weak D call: TRBD1 (5 bases). The CDR3 contains 13 residues. Trimming cost V 1 base and J 9 bases, with 15 bases left between them. Germline CDR1 and CDR2: GTSNPN and SVGIG (reference sequence). In DNA, the CDR3 is TGTGCCTGGAGTGGACTCAGGGTAGAGAAAGCTTTCTTT. Its translation: CAWSGLRVEKAFF.

This clonotype appeared a few times. One base away lies a much larger clone, so this may be a sequencing read error. This chain connects TRBV27 to TRBJ2-1; D call uncertain. V lost 6 bases to trimming and J lost 2 bases, with 14 bases between them. Germline CDR1 MNHEY, CDR2 SMNVEV (reference sequence). The CDR3 sequence is 15 residues long. CDR3 bases: TGTGCCAGCAGCTTGGGTCATAGCCCCTACAATGAGCAGTTCTTC. Its translation: CASSLGHSPYNEQFF.

This clonotype was counted many times. The chain joins TRBV11-3 to TRBJ2-7; TRBD2 might be the D (5 bases). Between the trimmed V and J ends, which lost 10 bases and 5 bases, there was a span of 21 bases. CDR3 length: 14 amino acids. Germline CDR1 reads SGHNT; CDR2 reads YENEEA. CDR3 in amino acids: CATLRARKGNEQYF. CDR3 DNA: TGTGCCACCTTGCGGGCTAGAAAAGGGAACGAGCAGTACTTC. The variable domain in full, completed from reference TRBV11-3 and TRBJ2-7, reads EAGVVQSPRYKIIEKKQPVAFWCNPISGHNTLYWYLQNLGQGPELLIRYENEEAVDDSQLPKDRFSAERLKGVDSTLKIQPAELGDSAVYLCATLRARKGNEQYFGPGTRLTVT.

In its sample, this clonotype was seen once. V is TRBV6-1 and J is TRBJ2-1; no definite D call. V was trimmed by 4 bases and J by 2 bases, leaving 15 bases between them. From germline, CDR1 is MNHNS and CDR2 SASEGT. CDR3 size: 16 residues. The CDR3 sequence is CASSAREGHAYNEQFF. Written as DNA, the CDR3 is TGTGCCAGCAGTGCCCGTGAAGGTCACGCCTACAATGAGCAGTTCTTC.

The chain carries TRBV10-3 and TRBJ1-2; D is possibly TRBD1 (5 bases). This CDR3 region has 17 residues. In germline, CDR1 is ENHRY, CDR2 SYGVKD. The V and J ends lost 3 bases and 2 bases respectively, with 19 bases between them. CDR3 sequence: CAISDTLGGGTNYGYTF. Here the CDR3 DNA reads TGTGCCATCAGTGACACCCTGGGGGGGGGGACGAACTATGGCTACACCTTC.

This clonotype came up a few times. The chain employs TRBV3-1 and TRBJ2-2; D not certain. Germline values: CDR1 LGHDT, CDR2 YNNKEL (reference sequence). The germline V and J ends were trimmed by 0 bases and 0 bases, with 8 bases remaining between them. The CDR3 is 16 residues long. In DNA, the CDR3 is TGTGCCAGCAGCCAAGACCGGATCCCGAACACCGGGGAGCTGTTTTTT. It codes for CASSQDRIPNTGELFF.

This clonotype was observed a handful of times. The chain links TRBV19 to TRBJ2-2; 14 bases fit TRBD2. Germline CDR1 LNHDA, CDR2 SQIVND (reference sequence). This CDR3 comprises 18 residues. J lost 4 bases, V lost 3 bases, and 7 bases had no gene match. CDR3 DNA sequence: TGTGCCAGTAGTATCCGACTAGCGGGAGGGCCGGGCACCGGGGAGCTGTTTTTT. Protein sequence: CASSIRLAGGPGTGELFF.

This clonotype was counted at least ten times. This sequence joins TRBV5-1 and TRBJ2-7; TRBD1 agrees at 9 bases. The V gene end was trimmed by 5 bases and the J gene end by 3 bases; junction bases not matched to a gene: 6. Germline-derived CDR1 and CDR2 are SGHRS and YFSETQ. The CDR3 runs 14 residues. The CDR3 DNA sequence: TGCGCCAGCAGTCCACAGACAGGGGGCTACGAGCAGTACTTC. Amino acid sequence: CASSPQTGGYEQYF. Using reference TRBV5-1 and TRBJ2-7 for the parts outside the CDR3, the full variable domain is KAGVTQTPRYLIKTRGQQVTLSCSPISGHRSVSWYQQTPGQGLQFLFEYFSETQRNKGNFPGRFSGRQFSNSRSEMNVSTLELGDSALYLCASSPQTGGYEQYFGPGTRLTVT.

The sample holds many counts of this clonotype. V is TRBV27 and J is TRBJ2-7; D unresolved. The V and J ends lost 5 bases and 0 bases respectively, with 8 bases between them. This CDR3 region has 13 residues. Germline CDR1 and CDR2: MNHEY and SMNVEV (reference sequence). CDR3 in amino acids: CASSPSNSYEQYF. The CDR3 DNA follows: TGTGCCAGCAGTCCCTCGAACTCCTACGAGCAGTACTTC.

The rearrangement joins TRBV20-1 to TRBJ2-5, with a possible D match to TRBD2 (6 bases). The CDR3 covers 13 residues. Germline lookup yields CDR1 DFQATT and CDR2 SNEGSKA (reference sequence). Trimming stripped 1 base from V and 2 bases from J, with 8 bases between. Written as DNA, the CDR3 is TGCAGTGCTAGAGTTAGCGGTCAAGAGACCCAGTACTTC. This encodes CSARVSGQETQYF.

This clonotype was detected ten times or more. This sequence joins TRBV12-3 or TRBV12-4 and TRBJ1-1; tentatively, D is TRBD1 (5 bases). V was pared by 6 bases and J by 2 bases, with 16 bases between. The CDR3 length is 15 residues. The CDR3 spells CASSPGKGINTEAFF. The CDR3 nucleotides read TGTGCCAGCAGCCCTGGAAAGGGGATTAACACTGAAGCTTTCTTT.

The rearrangement uses TRBV20-1 and TRBJ2-2, with TRBD1 as a possible D gene (6 bases). The CDR3 runs 13 residues. The V and J ends lost 3 bases and 5 bases respectively, with 10 bases between them. In germline, CDR1 is DFQATT, CDR2 SNEGSKA (reference sequence). The CDR3 loop reads CSASQQGTGELFF. CDR3 sequence (DNA): TGCAGTGCTAGCCAACAGGGTACCGGGGAGCTGTTTTTT.

This clonotype has more than one count but fewer than ten. This chain connects TRBV7-9 to TRBJ1-2; unclear D gene. Deletions cut 1 base from V and 8 bases from J, with 11 bases between. Looked up from germline, CDR1 is SEHNR and CDR2 is FQNEAQ (reference sequence). This CDR3 contains 13 residues. In DNA form, the CDR3 reads TGTGCCAGCAGCTTAGAAATCAGTGGAGGCTACACCTTC. Translating it yields CASSLEISGGYTF.

V and J are TRBV19 and TRBJ2-7; TRBD1 matches 8 bases. The CDR3 totals 15 residues. Trimming at V came to 7 bases and at J to 4 bases, leaving 12 bases not matched to a gene. The V gene's germline CDR1 is LNHDA and CDR2 SQIVND (reference sequence). CDR3 nucleotide sequence: TGTGCCAGTACCCCACGAGGGCAGGGGGCTTACGAGCAGTACTTC. This sequence encodes CASTPRGQGAYEQYF.

The J gene is TRBJ2-7, the V gene TRBV5-1, with TRBD1 matching over 7 bases. CDR1 SGHRS and CDR2 YFSETQ come from the germline V gene. J gave up 1 base and V 4 bases, and 8 bases lay outside the gene matches. The CDR3 spans 15 residues. The CDR3 spells CASSPRQGDSYEQYF. The DNA of the CDR3 is TGCGCCAGCAGCCCCAGACAGGGAGATTCCTACGAGCAGTACTTC.

This clonotype turned up a few times. The rearrangement uses TRBV24-1 and TRBJ2-2, with D tentatively TRBD1 (5 bases). The ends were cut back, 4 bases at V and 6 bases at J, with 8 bases in the middle. Per germline, CDR1 KGHDR and CDR2 SFDVKD. The CDR3 length is 13 residues. The chain's CDR3 is CATSDQGAGELFF. The CDR3 nucleotides are TGTGCCACCAGTGACCAGGGTGCCGGGGAGCTGTTTTTT.

This clonotype was recorded many times. V gene TRBV28 combines with J gene TRBJ2-7, with D perhaps TRBD1 (6 bases). Germline V gene data show CDR1 as MDHEN and CDR2 as SYDVKM. V was shortened by 7 bases and J by 7 bases, with 14 bases between the two germline ends. CDR3 length equals 12 residues. In nucleotides, the CDR3 is TGTGCCAGCAAACTACTGGGGGCTGAGCAGTACTTC. This gives the protein CASKLLGAEQYF.

This clonotype came up a few times. J is TRBJ1-1 and V is TRBV29-1; D remains ambiguous. This CDR3 has 12 residues. Looked up from germline, CDR1 is SQVTM and CDR2 is ANQGSEA. Trimming pared 1 base from V and 6 bases from J, leaving 9 bases between. The CDR3 DNA reads as TGCAGCGTTGAAGGACAAGCCCCTGAAGCTTTCTTT. This gives the protein CSVEGQAPEAFF.

This clonotype was observed many times. V usage is TRBV20-1 and J usage is TRBJ2-1; 11 bases agree with TRBD2. CDR1 and CDR2 (germline): DFQATT, SNEGSKA (reference sequence). The V and J ends lost 0 bases and 8 bases, in that order; junction bases with no gene match: 6. This CDR3 contains 15 residues. The CDR3 DNA reads TGCAGTGCTAGAGATATTAGCGGGAGGGCCGATGAGCAGTTCTTC. Protein: CSARDISGRADEQFF.

The V gene is TRBV7-9, the J gene TRBJ2-1, with D tentatively TRBD2 (8 bases). CDR3 length equals 17 residues. The germline V and J ends were trimmed by 5 bases and 7 bases, with 24 bases remaining between them. Germline V gives CDR1 SEHNR, CDR2 FQNEAQ (reference sequence). The CDR3 sequence: CASSARTSRGAGNEQFF. CDR3 DNA sequence: TGTGCCAGCAGCGCCCGGACTAGCAGGGGGGCGGGAAATGAGCAGTTCTTC.

This clonotype appeared many times. The chain links TRBV29-1 to TRBJ2-7; perhaps TRBD2 as D (5 bases). Germline V gene data show CDR1 as SQVTM and CDR2 as ANQGSEA. The germline V and J ends were trimmed by 5 bases and 3 bases, with 17 bases remaining between them. CDR3 length: 14 residues. DNA of the CDR3: TGCAGCGTTATCTGGACTCATAGCTTCTACGAGCAGTACTTC. Protein sequence: CSVIWTHSFYEQYF.

This clonotype came up a few times. The CDR3 DNA reads TGTGCCAGCAGCGTAGAGTACGGGAGGACTGAAGCTTTCTTT. Protein: CASSVEYGRTEAFF. The V and J genes are TRBV9 and TRBJ1-1; D is unclear. CDR1 is SGDLS, CDR2 YYNGEE, per germline. This CDR3 has 14 amino acids. Trimming took off 0 bases at V and 5 bases at J, with 11 bases between the two ends.

The CDR3 spells CASSFKSAGELFF. DNA for the CDR3: TGTGCCAGCAGTTTCAAGAGCGCCGGGGAGCTGTTTTTT. The V call is TRBV27, the J call TRBJ2-2; D not resolved. Deletions cut 3 bases from V and 6 bases from J, with 8 bases between. Germline assignment: CDR1 MNHEY and CDR2 SMNVEV (reference sequence). The CDR3 runs 13 residues.

This clonotype was picked up a small number of times. The chain employs TRBV29-1 and TRBJ1-1, with TRBD1 matching over 8 bases. After removal of 3 bases from V and 3 bases from J, the junction contained 3 bases not matched to a gene. The CDR3 totals 13 residues. In germline, CDR1 is SQVTM, CDR2 ANQGSEA. CDR3: CSVEDRADTEAFF. In DNA form, the CDR3 reads TGCAGCGTTGAGGACAGGGCGGACACTGAAGCTTTCTTT. The complete variable domain, with remaining parts taken from reference TRBV29-1 and TRBJ1-1, reads SAVISQKPSRDICQRGTSLTIQCQVDSQVTMMFWYRQQPGQSLTLIATANQGSEATYESGFVIDKFPISRPNLTFSTLTVSNMSPEDSSIYLCSVEDRADTEAFFGQGTRLTVV.